These 21 T cell receptor beta chains share one sample of origin, sequenced in a study of T cells in Graves' hyperthyroidism and ophthalmopathy. Amplification of TCR beta CDR3 regions used RNA as the template. Carried out on the TCR CDR3, a first-round RT-PCR used the HTBI primer set. From the multiplex PCR reads, TCRdb called clonotypes with MiXCR, one entry per CDR3 protein. The sample lists hundreds of thousands of distinct CDR3 sequences, 18% occurring once. Sequenced input: blood. The receptors were sampled from a woman aged 45-65 years with Graves' hyperthyroidism that later progressed to Graves' ophthalmopathy.

In its sample, this clonotype was seen many times. The chain carries TRBV20-1 and TRBJ2-7; 13 bases agree with TRBD2. The CDR3 spans 15 residues. The trim removed 6 bases at V and 0 bases at J, leaving 5 bases unmatched. Germline CDR1 DFQATT, CDR2 SNEGSKA (reference sequence). The CDR3 bases are TGCAGTGCAAAACTAGCGGGGGGGAGCTCCTACGAGCAGTACTTC. It yields the protein CSAKLAGGSSYEQYF.

This clonotype was observed a handful of times. The rearrangement joins TRBV27 to TRBJ1-2; possibly TRBD1 for D (6 bases). The CDR3 is made up of 13 amino acids. V lost 4 bases and J lost 8, with 14 bases in between. CDR1 is MNHEY and CDR2 is SMNVEV in the germline V gene (reference sequence). CDR3 region: CASSSDSLGGYTF. The CDR3 coding sequence is TGTGCCAGCAGTTCGGACAGCCTAGGGGGCTACACCTTC.

The rearrangement joins TRBV3-1 to TRBJ1-3, with D hard to call. Germline-derived CDR1 and CDR2 are LGHDT and YNNKEL (reference sequence). V was cut by 4 bases and J by 4 bases, with 11 bases left in between. This CDR3 contains 14 residues. CDR3 residues: CASSPIGAGNTIYF. The CDR3 region has the DNA TGTGCCAGCAGCCCGATTGGTGCGGGAAACACCATATATTTT.

The table lists this clonotype with a few counts. This chain uses TRBV15 with TRBJ1-3; a weak D match, TRBD1 (6 bases). Per the germline V gene, CDR1 is LNHNV and CDR2 is YYDKDF (reference sequence). This CDR3 contains 15 residues. V lost 0 bases, J lost 2 bases, and 8 bases lay in between. The CDR3 loop is CATSRDSGAGNTIYF. The CDR3 bases are TGTGCCACCAGCAGAGATTCAGGGGCTGGAAACACCATATATTTT.

The chain recombines TRBV28 with TRBJ2-3; TRBD2 aligns across 7 bases. V was pared by 8 bases and J by 5 bases, with 13 bases of the junction left unmatched. The CDR3 length is 15 residues. Germline CDR1 and CDR2: MDHEN and SYDVKM. The CDR3 DNA reads TGTGCCAGCTCCGGTGGTGGGAGGGCCGGAGATACGCAGTATTTT. Protein: CASSGGGRAGDTQYF.

This rearrangement joins TRBV20-1 to TRBJ2-7; 7 nucleotides match TRBD1. This CDR3 has 15 amino acids. J gave up 0 bases and V 5 bases, and 10 bases lay outside the gene matches. Germline CDR1 reads DFQATT; CDR2 reads SNEGSKA (reference sequence). CDR3 protein: CSAGIPGQSSYEQYF. In DNA form, the CDR3 reads TGCAGTGCTGGGATTCCGGGACAGAGCTCCTACGAGCAGTACTTC.

The chain is built from TRBV2 and TRBJ2-3; tentative D call: TRBD2 (5 bases). Trimming stripped 4 bases from V and 4 bases from J, with 12 bases between. CDR1 SNHLY and CDR2 FYNNEI come from the germline V gene. The length of the CDR3 is 14 residues. CDR3 in DNA: TGTGCCAGCAGTGTCCAACTAGGGTCAGATACGCAGTATTTT. This encodes CASSVQLGSDTQYF.

This clonotype has only one observation. The rearrangement links TRBV7-9 to TRBJ1-2; a possible D gene is TRBD1 (5 bases). This CDR3 has 14 amino acids. Germline lookup yields CDR1 SEHNR and CDR2 FQNEAQ (reference sequence). V was shortened by 0 bases and J by 7 bases, with 12 bases between the two germline ends. CDR3 in amino acids: CASSLASREVGYTF. The CDR3 region has the DNA TGTGCCAGCAGCTTAGCCTCCAGGGAGGTTGGCTACACCTTC.

This clonotype was picked up a small number of times. The chain has TRBV30 and TRBJ1-2; 7 positions match TRBD1. The germline CDR1 and CDR2 sequences are GTSNPN and SVGIG (reference sequence). The V gene end was trimmed by 0 bases and the J gene end by 7 bases; junction bases not matched to a gene: 14. The CDR3 contains 16 residues. The CDR3: CAWSVRVTGLYSGYTF. The CDR3 DNA sequence: TGTGCCTGGAGTGTACGGGTGACAGGGTTGTACAGTGGCTACACCTTC.

This clonotype has just a few counts. This chain links TRBV30 with TRBJ2-2; the D gene could be TRBD1 or TRBD2 (5 bases each). Germline V lookup: CDR1 GTSNPN, CDR2 SVGIG (reference sequence). Deletions cut 2 bases from V and 3 bases from J, with 13 bases between. This CDR3 contains 15 residues. The DNA of the CDR3 is TGTGCCTGGAGTCAGGAACGGGGCTACACCGGGGAGCTGTTTTTT. It is translated as CAWSQERGYTGELFF.

On this clonotype itself: Given a much more abundant clone one base away, this may be a read error. The CDR3 bases are TGTGCCAGCAGTGTAGCCGGGACAGGGGATAGCGAGGAGTACTTC. Residues: CASSVAGTGDSEEYF. This chain uses TRBV12-3 or TRBV12-4 with TRBJ2-7, with 10 bases lining up with TRBD1. The CDR3 sequence is 15 residues long.

This clonotype has a handful of counts. CDR3 region: CASSPWTGQDTDTQYF. The CDR3 nucleotides are TGTGCCAGCAGCCCGTGGACGGGACAGGACACAGATACGCAGTATTTT. The V call is TRBV7-9, the J call TRBJ2-3, with 8 positions matching TRBD1. The CDR3 covers 16 residues. Per the germline V gene, CDR1 is SEHNR and CDR2 is FQNEAQ (reference sequence). J was trimmed by 2 bases and V by 5 bases; bases with no gene match: 9.

This clonotype has only a few counts. The J gene is TRBJ2-1, the V gene TRBV5-1; possible D gene TRBD2, 6 bases. The CDR3 covers 16 residues. V was pared by 0 bases and J by 12 bases, with 22 bases between. Germline V gene lookup returns CDR1 SGHRS and CDR2 YFSETQ. CDR3 in DNA: TGCGCCAGCAGCTTGGCCGTGGTTAGCGGTTCCCCGGGGCAGTTCTTC. It is translated as CASSLAVVSGSPGQFF.

The genes are TRBV19 and TRBJ2-7; D gene uncertain. CDR1 LNHDA and CDR2 SQIVND come from the germline V gene (reference sequence). V shed 3 bases and J shed 3 bases, with 18 bases lying between them. There are 16 residues in the CDR3. Here the CDR3 DNA reads TGTGCCAGTAGTATTATCCCCTCCCACCTCTACTACGAGCAGTACTTC. It yields the protein CASSIIPSHLYYEQYF.

This sequence joins TRBV27 and TRBJ1-2, with D tentatively TRBD1 (5 bases). Between the trimmed V and J ends, which lost 3 bases and 4 bases, there was a span of 27 bases. The CDR3 is made up of 19 amino acids. Germline-derived CDR1 and CDR2 are MNHEY and SMNVEV (reference sequence). The CDR3, as DNA: TGTGCCAGCAGTTTCGACCCGCCCCTGTTCGGGGGGGAGGCCTATGGCTACACCTTC. Translated: CASSFDPPLFGGEAYGYTF.

There are many counts of this clonotype. The genes are TRBV18 and TRBJ2-5, with a weak D call TRBD1 (6 bases). The CDR3 runs to 16 residues. Trimming left V 4 bases short and J 4 bases short, with 19 bases between. Germline V gene sequence: CDR1 KGHSH, CDR2 LQKENI. The CDR3 bases are TGTGCCAGCTCACTCGACCCAACAGGGTGGAGAGAGACCCAGTACTTC. It codes for CASSLDPTGWRETQYF. The whole variable domain, filled in from reference TRBV18 and TRBJ2-5, reads NAGVMQNPRHLVRRRGQEARLRCSPMKGHSHVYWYRQLPEEGLKFMVYLQKENIIDESGMPKERFSAEFPKEGPSILRIQQVVRGDSAAYFCASSLDPTGWRETQYFGPGTRLLVL.

There are many counts of this clonotype. The rearrangement uses TRBV12-3 or TRBV12-4 and TRBJ2-1; 7 bases agree with TRBD1. The CDR3 extends over 14 amino acids. Trimming at V came to 7 bases and at J to 9 bases, leaving 12 bases not matched to a gene. The CDR3 here is CASTQIDRDGEQFF. CDR3 sequence (DNA): TGTGCCAGCACCCAAATCGACAGGGACGGTGAGCAGTTCTTC.

The chain uses TRBV20-1 and TRBJ1-1; D gene uncertain. With 6 bases removed from V and 1 base from J, the gap between germline ends came to 9 bases. CDR3 length equals 12 residues. CDR1 DFQATT and CDR2 SNEGSKA come from the germline V gene (reference sequence). CDR3 nucleotides: TGCAGTGCGGTGGACTGGAACACTGAAGCTTTCTTT. Translated: CSAVDWNTEAFF.

V and J are TRBV5-5 and TRBJ1-6, with 8 nucleotides matching TRBD1. The CDR3 is 17 amino acids. J gave up 0 bases and V 4 bases, and 6 bases lay outside the gene matches. CDR1 and CDR2 (germline): SGHKS, YYEKEE (reference sequence). The CDR3 is CASSTTGDSSYNSPLHF. For the CDR3, the DNA is TGTGCCAGCAGCACGACAGGGGATAGCTCCTATAATTCACCCCTCCACTTT.

The sample holds a few counts of this clonotype. The chain is built from TRBV15 and TRBJ1-2; D gene ambiguous. The V end was cut by 0 bases, the J end by 4 bases, with 6 bases between. Germline V lookup: CDR1 LNHNV, CDR2 YYDKDF (reference sequence). The CDR3 runs 13 residues. The CDR3 DNA reads as TGTGCCACCAGCAGAGATGTAAGCTATGGCTACACCTTC. Amino acids: CATSRDVSYGYTF.

CDR3 bases: TGTGCCAGCAGCCCCCGTCTCAGGTCGGATGGCTACACCTTC. Encoded protein: CASSPRLRSDGYTF. V and J are TRBV7-2 and TRBJ1-2; no clear D gene. The germline gives CDR1 SGHTA, CDR2 FQGNSA. Trimming took off 5 bases at V and 6 bases at J, with 16 bases between the two ends. This CDR3 is built from 14 residues.